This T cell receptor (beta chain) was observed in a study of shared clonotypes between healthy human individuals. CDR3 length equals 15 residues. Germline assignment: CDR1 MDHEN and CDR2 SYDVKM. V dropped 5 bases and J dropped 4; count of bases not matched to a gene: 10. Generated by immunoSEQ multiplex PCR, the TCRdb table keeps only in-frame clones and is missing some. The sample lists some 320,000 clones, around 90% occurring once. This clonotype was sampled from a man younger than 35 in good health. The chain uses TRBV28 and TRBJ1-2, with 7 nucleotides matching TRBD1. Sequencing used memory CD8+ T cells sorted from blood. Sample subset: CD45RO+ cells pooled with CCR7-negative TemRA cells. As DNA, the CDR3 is TGTGCCAGCAGTCCGCCCACCCCAGGGGGCTATGGCTACACCTTC. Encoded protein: CASSPPTPGGYGYTF.